This T cell receptor beta chain was recorded in a study of human T cells and chemical hapten exposure. What the library attached to individual cDNA molecules were unique molecular identifiers. One entry per CDR3 protein results from TCRdb running MiXCR on the RACE reads. The repertoire includes about 98,000 distinct CDR3 sequences, 11% of them detected once, and approximately 3.4% sits in the top ten. The germline V and J ends were trimmed by 1 base and 4 bases, with 8 bases remaining between them. CDR3 size: 14 residues. CDR1 is WSHSY and CDR2 is SAAADI in the germline V gene. This clonotype has at least ten counts. The target antigen is unknown. Time point given: pre-sensitization, week 0. The sample's treatment: therapeutic diphenylcyclopropenone sensitization with weekly scalp DPC. Whole-study results and caveats: Among TCRs, those above 1 in 1000 frequency were unaffected by DPC sensitization.

This TCR was sampled from a woman aged 55-69 years with alopecia areata. Some clones in this sample may be carry-over from other donors' samples. The material sequenced was whole blood, taken in connection with sensitization to the hapten diphenylcyclopropenone (DPC). This chain connects TRBV10-2 to TRBJ2-1; D is possibly TRBD1 or TRBD2 (5 bases each). In DNA, the CDR3 is TGCGCCAGCAGTGAGTTTGAGGGGTACAATGAGCAGTTCTTC. Protein product: CASSEFEGYNEQFF.